The 6 T cell receptor beta chains in this list originate from one sample, sequenced in a study of T-cell memory formation after mild COVID-19. TCRdb re-called the 5' RACE reads through MiXCR, storing one row per CDR3 protein. The repertoire holds fewer than 35,000 distinct CDR3 sequences, about 16% seen once, with 1.3% to 1.5% in the top ten. The sequenced material came from PBMCs or a T cell subset sorted from them (not recorded which). These receptor sequences come from an adult who had mild COVID-19 (a few samples of this study predate the infection). Cell type and time point are not known.

In its sample, this clonotype was seen many times. V is TRBV5-1 and J is TRBJ2-7, with 8 bases aligning to TRBD2. Germline CDR1 SGHRS, CDR2 YFSETQ. The CDR3 is made up of 15 amino acids. V was clipped by 3 bases and J by 3 bases; unmatched bases: 8. CDR3 in amino acids: CASSSLAGTSYEQYF. CDR3 DNA sequence: TGCGCCAGCAGCTCATTAGCGGGAACTAGCTACGAGCAGTACTTC.

Relative to its sample, this clonotype is medium-sized. This chain links TRBV12-3 or TRBV12-4 with TRBJ2-7; 8 bases line up with TRBD1. The CDR3 is 14 residues long. Trimming took 6 bases from V and 2 from J; bases not matched to a gene: 6. The CDR3 reads CASSRGQGTYEQYF. The CDR3 region has the DNA TGTGCCAGCAGCCGCGGACAGGGAACCTACGAGCAGTACTTC.

This clonotype was seen repeatedly, ten times or more. V gene TRBV4-3 combines with J gene TRBJ2-3; no reliable D call. Trimming cost V 1 base and J 1 base, with 12 bases left between them. The CDR3 has 16 residues. Germline lookup yields CDR1 LGHNA and CDR2 YSLEER. CDR3: CASSQGPFSGTDTQYF. The CDR3 nucleotides read TGCGCCAGCAGCCAAGGGCCCTTTTCGGGCACAGATACGCAGTATTTT.

This clonotype occurred many times. The junction differs from germline at one of its ends, possibly a read error. The chain carries TRBV7-2 and TRBJ2-1; 8 positions agree with TRBD1. The germline CDR1 and CDR2 sequences are SGHTA and FQGNSA. This CDR3 spans 12 amino acids. CDR3 amino acids: CASSLAAAQGVF. In DNA form, the CDR3 reads TGTGCCAGCAGCTTAGCTGCGGCACAGGGGGTCTTC.

V usage is TRBV19 and J usage is TRBJ2-1, with TRBD2 as a possible D gene (5 bases). CDR3 length: 15 residues. CDR1 is LNHDA, CDR2 SQIVND, per germline (reference sequence). The ends were cut back, 6 bases at V and 8 bases at J, with 20 bases in the middle. DNA for the CDR3: TGTGCCAGTAGGGAAGTAGGGTCACTCGGGGATGAGCAGTTCTTC. Amino acid sequence: CASREVGSLGDEQFF.

This clonotype was seen ten or more times. The CDR3 here is CASSLHSGPNEKLFF. The CDR3 nucleotides are TGTGCCAGCAGCCTACACAGCGGACCTAATGAAAAACTGTTTTTT. The rearrangement joins TRBV12-3 or TRBV12-4 to TRBJ1-4; D is unclear. With 6 bases removed from V and 3 bases from J, the gap between germline ends came to 14 bases. The CDR3 sequence is 15 residues long.